The 18 T cell receptor beta chains below were found in one sample sequenced in a study of vaccination effects on CD4 cells after COVID-19 (dated by TCRdb to the early 2020s). Their recognized antigens are unknown. The library was built by means of the immunoSEQ multiplex PCR assay. TCRdb took this table from immuneACCESS and kept in-frame rearrangements with V and J called. Such tables lack part of the clones; where checked against another copy, unresolved V genes explain under half of the gap, and the rest is unexplained. The sample data list some 22,000 clones, and 60% to 75% of these were observed just once. The top ten constitute around 12% of the sample. In the ViraFEST assay, PBMC were stimulated with viral peptide pools, and antigen-specific CD4+ T cell clonotypes were then identified by expansion using TCR sequencing. After around ten days of culture, CD4+ T cells were isolated with the EasySep CD4+ T cell isolation kit. None of the healthy vaccine recipients had a prior SARS-CoV-2 infection, which was confirmed by nucleocapsid antibody tests that came back negative both before and after vaccination.

The source material was CD4+ T cells from PBMCs cultured with HCoV-OC43 spike peptides, sampled before COVID-19 vaccination. Read against the paper, the sample's cell subset or site label means: HCoV-OC43 spike overlapping peptide pool stimulation. The receptors were sampled from a human donor who received a COVID-19 vaccine.

The chain joins TRBV12-3 or TRBV12-4 to TRBJ1-2, with no clear D. With 10 bases removed from V and 2 bases from J, the gap between germline ends came to 8 bases. The CDR3 totals 11 residues. CDR3 protein: CATRANYGYTF. The CDR3 DNA reads as TGTGCCACCCGGGCCAACTATGGCTACACCTTC.

The rearrangement uses TRBV7-8 and TRBJ2-5; D not resolved. The germline V gene encodes CDR1 SGHVS and CDR2 FQNEAQ. CDR3 length: 13 amino acids. The V gene lost 0 bases and the J gene lost 2 bases, with 4 bases spanning the gap. This chain's CDR3 is CASSLAQQETQYF. Written as DNA, the CDR3 is TGTGCCAGCAGCTTAGCACAGCAAGAGACCCAGTACTTC.

This chain connects TRBV2 to TRBJ2-3, with 14 bases aligning to TRBD2. Germline trimming cut 6 bases from V and 5 bases from J; bases unmatched to any gene: 4. Germline V gives CDR1 SNHLY, CDR2 FYNNEI. The CDR3 contains 15 residues. CDR3 coding DNA: TGTGCCAGCAGCCAGACTAGCGGGGGGGTAGATACGCAGTATTTT. Translation: CASSQTSGGVDTQYF.

The chain carries TRBV9 and TRBJ2-5; TRBD1 aligns across 9 bases. With 1 base clipped from V and 5 bases from J, the junction kept 3 bases outside the gene matches. Per germline, CDR1 SGDLS and CDR2 YYNGEE. The CDR3 extends over 14 amino acids. Written as DNA, the CDR3 is TGTGCCAGCAGCGTAACCGGGACAGGGGAGACCCAGTACTTC. This sequence encodes CASSVTGTGETQYF.

The V call is TRBV5-6, the J call TRBJ2-7; D remains ambiguous. The ends were cut back, 0 bases at V and 0 bases at J, with 7 bases in the middle. Per germline, CDR1 SGHDT and CDR2 YYEEEE. The CDR3 runs 14 residues. The CDR3 sequence is CASSLDRISYEQYF. The CDR3 DNA reads as TGTGCCAGCAGCTTGGATCGGATCTCCTACGAGCAGTACTTC.

This chain links TRBV10-1 with TRBJ1-2; 7 nucleotides align to TRBD1. V was clipped by 6 bases and J by 6 bases; unmatched bases: 7. The CDR3 is made up of 13 amino acids. Looked up from germline, CDR1 is WNHNN and CDR2 is SYGVQD (reference sequence). The CDR3, as DNA: TGCGCCAGCAGCCCTAGGGGGACAGATGGCTACACCTTC. Its protein is CASSPRGTDGYTF.

The chain is built from TRBV21-1 and TRBJ1-5. TRBV21-1 is flagged as a pseudogene. This CDR3 has 12 residues. This chain's CDR3 is CASSKEVQPQHF. The CDR3 region has the DNA TGTGCCAGCAGCAAAGAAGTACAGCCCCAGCATTTT.

The table lists this clone with a few counts. The chain couples TRBV21-1 to TRBJ1-5. TRBV21-1 is designated a pseudogene. The CDR3 extends over 15 amino acids. The CDR3 spells CASSKSEGTNQPQHF. The CDR3 DNA is TGTGCCAGCAGCAAATCGGAGGGAACCAATCAGCCCCAGCATTTT.

This clone was counted between two and nine times. The gene calls are TRBV5-4 and TRBJ2-1; 7 positions agree with TRBD2. The germline CDR1 and CDR2 sequences are SGHNT and YYREEE (reference sequence). With 6 bases clipped from V and 2 bases from J, the junction kept 11 bases outside the gene matches. The length of the CDR3 is 16 residues. The CDR3 reads CASNQRGAGTYNEQFF. The CDR3 nucleotides are TGTGCCAGCAACCAACGGGGAGCGGGAACCTACAATGAGCAGTTCTTC. Drawing the rest from reference TRBV5-4 and TRBJ2-1, the complete variable domain is ETGVTQSPTHLIKTRGQQVTLRCSSQSGHNTVSWYQQALGQGPQFIFQYYREEENGRGNFPPRFSGLQFPNYSSELNVNALELDDSALYLCASNQRGAGTYNEQFFGPGTRLTVL.

This chain uses TRBV7-8 with TRBJ2-7; possibly TRBD1 for D (6 bases). The CDR3 length is 14 residues. CDR1 and CDR2 (germline): SGHVS, FQNEAQ. Trimming cost V 4 bases and J 2 bases, with 12 bases left between them. The CDR3 nucleotides read TGTGCCAGCAGCTCCCGGGACAAGACCTACGAGCAGTACTTC. Amino acids: CASSSRDKTYEQYF.

This chain connects TRBV6-5 to TRBJ2-1, with TRBD1 matching over 10 bases. Germline assignment: CDR1 MNHEY and CDR2 SVGAGI. This CDR3 is 14 amino acids long. V gave up 7 bases and J gave up 7 bases; unmatched junction bases: 7. The DNA of the CDR3 is TGTGCCAGCACCCCGACAGGGGGCGTAAATGAGCAGTTCTTC. This encodes CASTPTGGVNEQFF.

The chain recombines TRBV4-1 with TRBJ1-6, with 12 bases identical to TRBD1. Trimming cost V 0 bases and J 9 bases; bases outside gene matches: 15. Looked up from germline, CDR1 is MGHRA and CDR2 is YSYEKL. There are 20 residues in the CDR3. The CDR3 region has the DNA TGCGCCAGCAGCCAAGATGGGAGGGGACAGGGGGCGGTTATGAGTTCACCCCTCCACTTT. The encoded protein is CASSQDGRGQGAVMSSPLHF.

This clone has only one observation. CDR3 loop: CATSDPGTGGPPQHF. In DNA, the CDR3 is TGTGCCACCAGTGATCCCGGGACAGGGGGACCTCCTCAGCATTTT. This chain uses TRBV24-1 with TRBJ1-5, with 11 bases fitting TRBD1. The CDR3 spans 15 residues. Germline loops: CDR1 KGHDR, CDR2 SFDVKD. V lost 3 bases to trimming and J lost 13 bases; unmatched junction nucleotides: 10.

This clone appeared once. V usage is TRBV19 and J usage is TRBJ1-2, with 7 bases aligning to TRBD1. The junction had 9 bases not matched to a gene; V was cut back by 4 bases and J by 1 base. The CDR3 is 16 amino acids. The germline CDR1 and CDR2 sequences are LNHDA and SQIVND (reference sequence). DNA for the CDR3: TGTGCCAGTAGTACAGGAGACAGGGTGATTAACTATGGCTACACCTTC. Translating gives CASSTGDRVINYGYTF.

This chain links TRBV10-3 with TRBJ2-5; D remains unclear. Trimming pared 6 bases from V and 2 bases from J, leaving 16 bases between. Looked up from germline, CDR1 is ENHRY and CDR2 is SYGVKD. This CDR3 spans 15 amino acids. The CDR3 loop reads CAISAAVRPQETQYF. The CDR3 DNA is TGTGCCATCAGCGCGGCGGTCCGCCCTCAAGAGACCCAGTACTTC.

The rearrangement links TRBV19 to TRBJ1-2; 8 nucleotides match TRBD1. V was clipped by 0 bases and J by 4 bases; unmatched bases: 4. This CDR3 region has 15 residues. CDR1 is LNHDA, CDR2 SQIVND, per germline (reference sequence). The CDR3 reads CASSIEAQGVYGYTF. The CDR3 nucleotides are TGTGCCAGTAGTATAGAAGCACAGGGGGTCTATGGCTACACCTTC.

The V call is TRBV10-1, the J call TRBJ2-2, with 8 bases aligning to TRBD1. This CDR3 region has 14 residues. V was pared by 4 bases and J by 5 bases, with 3 bases of the junction left unmatched. The germline V gene has CDR1 WNHNN and CDR2 SYGVQD (reference sequence). CDR3 coding DNA: TGCGCCAGCAGTGTCGACAGGGGTACCGGGGAGCTGTTTTTT. This translates into CASSVDRGTGELFF.

The chain couples TRBV19 to TRBJ1-4, with D unclear. The CDR3 length is 14 residues. From germline, CDR1 is LNHDA and CDR2 SQIVND (reference sequence). V was trimmed by 7 bases and J by 1 base, leaving 10 bases between them. The CDR3 spells CASKLSGTNEKLFF. DNA of the CDR3: TGTGCCAGTAAGTTGTCAGGAACTAATGAAAAACTGTTTTTT.